The 25 T cell receptor beta chains presented below share a single source sample, sequenced in a study of T cells after yellow fever vaccination. TCRdb processed the 5' RACE reads anew with MiXCR; each CDR3 protein has one entry. The table has under 600,000 distinct CDR3 sequences, 21% seen once; the top ten hold 16%. The source material was PBMCs, sampled around 3 weeks after the first yellow fever vaccination. The receptors were gathered from a man in his late teens or twenties who received the YFV17D yellow fever vaccine.

A few counts support this clonotype. The gene calls are TRBV20-1 and TRBJ2-5; D unresolved. Germline CDR1 is DFQATT and CDR2 is SNEGSKA (reference sequence). The CDR3 runs to 15 residues. Between the trimmed V and J ends, which lost 5 bases and 4 bases, there was a span of 20 bases. CDR3 sequence reads: CSARIDLGLAETQYF. The DNA of the CDR3 is TGCAGTGCTCGTATTGACTTGGGCCTCGCAGAGACCCAGTACTTC.

For the CDR3, the DNA is TGCAGTGCTAGAGACGGCAGGGCGAACACTGAAGCTTTCTTT. As protein: CSARDGRANTEAFF. The V and J genes are TRBV20-1 and TRBJ1-1; the D gene is possibly TRBD1 (5 bases). V lost 0 bases, J lost 1 base, and 9 bases lay in between. CDR3 size: 14 residues. CDR1 and CDR2 (germline): DFQATT, SNEGSKA (reference sequence).

The genes are TRBV9 and TRBJ1-2; 8 nucleotides agree with TRBD1. The germline gives CDR1 SGDLS, CDR2 YYNGEE. Trimming removed 0 bases from V and 8 bases from J; junction bases left unmatched: 6. This CDR3 region has 14 residues. DNA of the CDR3: TGTGCCAGCAGCGTAGCTCCCAGGGGGCAGGGCTACACCTTC. It encodes CASSVAPRGQGYTF.

This clonotype has more than one count but fewer than ten. The chain employs TRBV7-2 and TRBJ1-6; weak D call: TRBD1 (5 bases). The V end was cut by 7 bases, the J end by 7 bases, with 20 bases between. The CDR3 is 16 residues long. Germline CDR1 reads SGHTA; CDR2 reads FQGNSA. The CDR3 region has the DNA TGTGCCAGCACCGTACGGGACCCCGGGACGAATTCACCCCTCCACTTT. Translated, it gives CASTVRDPGTNSPLHF. The full variable domain, with the rest looked up from reference TRBV7-2 and TRBJ1-6, is GAGVSQSPSNKVTEKGKDVELRCDPISGHTALYWYRQSLGQGLEFLIYFQGNSAPDKSGLPSDRFSAERTGGSVSTLTIQRTQQEDSAVYLCASTVRDPGTNSPLHFGNGTRLTVT.

The sample holds many counts of this clonotype. Here the CDR3 DNA reads TGTGCCAGCTCACCACAGGGGAAAGGAGAAAAACTGTTTTTT. Amino acids: CASSPQGKGEKLFF. The chain combines TRBV18 with TRBJ1-4; possible D gene TRBD1, 5 bases. The CDR3 extends over 14 amino acids. The V gene's germline CDR1 is KGHSH and CDR2 LQKENI. With 1 base removed from V and 8 bases from J, the gap between germline ends came to 11 bases.

This clonotype was seen more than once but under ten times. V is TRBV5-1 and J is TRBJ1-3; D gene uncertain. Deletions cut 4 bases from V and 0 bases from J, with 11 bases between. The germline V gene has CDR1 SGHRS and CDR2 YFSETQ. The CDR3 is 15 amino acids. CDR3 residues: CASSLMTDSGNTIYF. The CDR3 DNA follows: TGCGCCAGCAGCCTGATGACTGACTCTGGAAACACCATATATTTT.

J is TRBJ2-1 and V is TRBV12-3 or TRBV12-4; the D is unclear. This CDR3 contains 15 residues. Trimming left V 5 bases short and J 8 bases short, with 19 bases between. CDR3 loop: CASSLRTAPGDEQFF. CDR3 coding DNA: TGTGCCAGCAGTCTCCGGACGGCGCCGGGCGATGAGCAGTTCTTC.

This clonotype was counted at least ten times. This chain joins TRBV6-1 and TRBJ2-7; 8 bases match TRBD1. This CDR3 has 13 amino acids. The V and J ends lost 10 bases and 6 bases, in that order; junction bases with no gene match: 11. Germline values: CDR1 MNHNS, CDR2 SASEGT. CDR3 sequence: CANRTLGQGEQYV. The CDR3 DNA sequence: TGTGCCAACAGGACCCTCGGACAGGGCGAGCAGTACGTC.

This clonotype was seen a handful of times. The chain has TRBV7-2 and TRBJ2-2; the D gene is possibly TRBD2 (5 bases). Trimming cost V 5 bases and J 5 bases, with 12 bases left between them. CDR1 and CDR2 (germline): SGHTA, FQGNSA. The CDR3 runs 14 residues. CDR3 DNA sequence: TGTGCCAGCAGCCACGGGATTGGAACCGGGGAGCTGTTTTTT. Amino acids: CASSHGIGTGELFF.

V usage is TRBV7-2 and J usage is TRBJ1-1, with D unresolved. Germline values: CDR1 SGHTA, CDR2 FQGNSA. V lost 4 bases, J lost 1 base, and 4 bases lay in between. This CDR3 spans 12 amino acids. CDR3 nucleotide sequence: TGTGCCAGCAGCTCCGCGAACACTGAAGCTTTCTTT. This gives the protein CASSSANTEAFF.

The chain recombines TRBV20-1 with TRBJ2-2; a possible D gene is TRBD1 (6 bases). This CDR3 contains 12 residues. Germline CDR1 is DFQATT and CDR2 is SNEGSKA (reference sequence). V lost 4 bases and J 7 bases, leaving 10 bases between the germline ends. The CDR3 DNA is TGCAGTGCTAACCGCAGGGGCGGGGAGCTGTTTTTT. Its protein product is CSANRRGGELFF.

This clonotype was counted only a few times. Here the CDR3 DNA reads TGTGCCAGCAGCCGCCCTAGCGGGGGTTACGAGCAGTACTTC. Its protein product is CASSRPSGGYEQYF. This chain joins TRBV11-2 and TRBJ2-7; 10 bases align to TRBD2. This CDR3 contains 14 residues. Germline CDR1 SGHAT, CDR2 FQNNGV. After removal of 5 bases from V and 4 bases from J, the junction contained 5 bases not matched to a gene.

In its sample, this clonotype was seen a few times. This chain joins TRBV4-2 and TRBJ1-2; D remains ambiguous. The CDR3 sequence is 16 residues long. CDR1 and CDR2 from the germline V gene are LGHNA and YNFKEQ. V was trimmed by 1 base and J by 4 bases, leaving 16 bases between them. The CDR3 here is CASSQVSSPEGYGYTF. CDR3 sequence (DNA): TGTGCCAGCAGCCAAGTTTCGTCTCCCGAGGGCTATGGCTACACCTTC.

This chain links TRBV6-5 with TRBJ2-3; maybe TRBD2 (5 bases). This CDR3 has 17 amino acids. Germline V gene data show CDR1 as MNHEY and CDR2 as SVGAGI. V was trimmed by 2 bases and J by 0 bases, leaving 15 bases between them. CDR3 sequence (DNA): TGTGCCAGCAGTTACGGTCGCGGCAGGACTAGCACAGATACGCAGTATTTT. This encodes CASSYGRGRTSTDTQYF.

The chain links TRBV29-1 to TRBJ2-1; D unclear. The CDR3 length is 14 residues. Germline V lookup: CDR1 SQVTM, CDR2 ANQGSEA. V lost 1 base to trimming and J lost 1 base, with 8 bases between them. The chain's CDR3 is CSVEGRFSYNEQFF. For the CDR3, the DNA is TGCAGCGTTGAAGGACGGTTTTCCTACAATGAGCAGTTCTTC.

This sequence joins TRBV20-1 and TRBJ1-2; D not certain. V shed 0 bases and J shed 3 bases, with 11 bases lying between them. CDR3 length: 14 amino acids. Germline lookup yields CDR1 DFQATT and CDR2 SNEGSKA (reference sequence). The DNA of the CDR3 is TGCAGTGCTAGAGATGAGGAGGCTTACTATGGCTACACCTTC. Translated: CSARDEEAYYGYTF.

The V call is TRBV12-3 or TRBV12-4, the J call TRBJ1-6; possible D gene TRBD1, 6 bases. V gave up 6 bases and J gave up 10 bases, with 16 bases separating them. The CDR3 has 14 amino acids. This CDR3 is CASSMQQGKSPLHF. The CDR3 region has the DNA TGTGCCAGCAGCATGCAGCAGGGGAAATCACCCCTCCACTTT.

V usage is TRBV7-9 and J usage is TRBJ1-4; possibly TRBD1 for D (5 bases). Deletions cut 3 bases from V and 5 bases from J, with 10 bases between. Germline-derived CDR1 and CDR2 are SEHNR and FQNEAQ (reference sequence). This CDR3 is 14 amino acids long. This chain's CDR3 is CASSLTVTNEKLFF. Here the CDR3 DNA reads TGTGCCAGCAGCTTGACAGTGACCAATGAAAAACTGTTTTTT.

This chain joins TRBV18 and TRBJ2-1; 10 nucleotides match TRBD2. Germline V CDR1 and CDR2: KGHSH, LQKENI. V lost 0 bases, J lost 4 bases, and 6 bases stayed unmatched. The CDR3 runs 17 residues. The CDR3 reads CASSPPSSGGLYNEQFF. In DNA, the CDR3 is TGTGCCAGCTCACCACCGTCTAGCGGGGGCCTTTACAATGAGCAGTTCTTC.

The chain employs TRBV5-1 and TRBJ2-2; no clear D gene. The length of the CDR3 is 15 residues. V lost 0 bases to trimming and J lost 2 bases, with 8 bases between them. The V gene's germline CDR1 is SGHRS and CDR2 YFSETQ. The CDR3 reads CASSLDGPNTGELFF. DNA for the CDR3: TGCGCCAGCAGCTTGGACGGACCTAACACCGGGGAGCTGTTTTTT. The complete variable domain, with remaining parts taken from reference TRBV5-1 and TRBJ2-2, reads KAGVTQTPRYLIKTRGQQVTLSCSPISGHRSVSWYQQTPGQGLQFLFEYFSETQRNKGNFPGRFSGRQFSNSRSEMNVSTLELGDSALYLCASSLDGPNTGELFFGEGSRLTVL.

This clonotype was seen more than once but under ten times. The rearrangement uses TRBV29-1 and TRBJ2-1; 7 nucleotides line up with TRBD2. Germline V CDR1 and CDR2: SQVTM, ANQGSEA. V was clipped by 4 bases and J by 3 bases; unmatched bases: 3. The CDR3 contains 13 residues. The chain's CDR3 is CSVGLANYNEQFF. The CDR3 nucleotides read TGCAGCGTTGGACTAGCCAACTACAATGAGCAGTTCTTC.

V is TRBV2 and J is TRBJ2-3; a weak D match, TRBD1 (5 bases). Germline values: CDR1 SNHLY, CDR2 FYNNEI. Trimming left V 2 bases short and J 1 base short, with 13 bases between. The CDR3 runs 16 residues. CDR3 sequence (DNA): TGTGCCAGCAGTGAATATCAGGGTATCGGCACAGATACGCAGTATTTT. Translating gives CASSEYQGIGTDTQYF. Complete variable domain (other parts from reference TRBV2 and TRBJ2-3): EPEVTQTPSHQVTQMGQEVILRCVPISNHLYFYWYRQILGQKVEFLVSFYNNEISEKSEIFDDQFSVERPDGSNFTLKIRSTKLEDSAMYFCASSEYQGIGTDTQYFGPGTRLTVL.

The CDR3 region is CSARDIGAFF. Written as DNA, the CDR3 is TGCAGTGCTAGAGATATAGGCGCTTTCTTT. The rearrangement uses TRBV20-1 and TRBJ1-1; no firm D call. Trimming removed 0 bases at V and 11 bases at J, with 7 bases between. The germline V gene encodes CDR1 DFQATT and CDR2 SNEGSKA (reference sequence). This CDR3 spans 10 amino acids.

This clonotype has a count of ten or more. The chain recombines TRBV7-2 with TRBJ1-2; no reliable D call. Germline-derived CDR1 and CDR2 are SGHTA and FQGNSA. The CDR3 covers 12 residues. V was pared by 4 bases and J by 4 bases, with 7 bases between. CDR3 nucleotides: TGTGCCAGCAGCTCACAGTCCTATGGCTACACCTTC. Its protein product is CASSSQSYGYTF.

This clonotype was detected only a few times. The rearrangement joins TRBV5-4 to TRBJ2-5; D remains ambiguous. The ends were cut back, 3 bases at V and 4 bases at J, with 7 bases in the middle. CDR1 and CDR2 (germline): SGHNT, YYREEE (reference sequence). This CDR3 is built from 12 residues. CDR3 in DNA: TGTGCCAGCAGCTCCTATACAGAGACCCAGTACTTC. It yields the protein CASSSYTETQYF.